Detailed here is one T cell receptor (beta chain). Its antigen remains unknown. CDR1 SGHTA and CDR2 FQGTGA come from the germline V gene. The CDR3 length is 16 residues. The J segment lost 4 bases and the V segment lost 2 bases, leaving 7 bases of the junction unmatched. The data stem from a study of a mutant IDH1 vaccine in newly diagnosed glioma. Time point defined: week 35, safety follow-up. Each vaccine dose was 300 ug of mutant IDH1 20-mer peptide, with topical imiquimod. There were eight vaccinations for patients, given in weeks 1, 3, 5, 7, 11, 15, 19 and 23. In every donor, the tumor was a new WHO grade 3 or 4 IDH1-mutant, ATRX-lost astrocytoma. Only in-frame clones appear in the TCRdb table, and some are missing; sequencing was by immunoSEQ multiplex PCR. Here the sample spans under 35,000 clones, roughly 82% being singletons.

The source of this sequence is a man over 45 with glioma. This specimen consisted of PBMCs, obtained from a glioma patient whose treatment included an IDH1 peptide vaccine. The genes are TRBV7-3 and TRBJ2-5; 10 positions match TRBD2. The CDR3 here is CASSLLGLAGVETQYF. CDR3 bases: TGTGCCAGCAGCTTATTAGGGCTAGCGGGGGTAGAGACCCAGTACTTC.